This T cell receptor beta chain was recovered during a study of neurological immune-mediated disorders. TCRdb reanalysed the 5' RACE reads using MiXCR and keeps one entry per CDR3 protein. The sample lists around 25,000 distinct CDR3 sequences; about 13% were seen once. This clonotype was seen repeatedly, ten times or more. The clonotype originates from an older woman with HTLV-1-associated myelopathy (HAM/TSP). Input material: PBMCs.

CDR3 residues: CASSTGQGAADTQYF. CDR3 bases: TGCGCCAGCAGCACCGGACAGGGAGCAGCAGATACGCAGTATTTT. The V gene is TRBV5-1, the J gene TRBJ2-3, with 8 bases matching TRBD1. Germline V gene sequence: CDR1 SGHRS, CDR2 YFSETQ. This CDR3 has 15 amino acids. V lost 4 bases, J lost 4 bases, and 8 bases stayed unmatched.